The next 25 T cell receptor beta chains were all read from a single sample in a study. Treg sorting used a CD4+CD25+CD127-/low gate. TCRdb independently ran MiXCR on the 5' RACE reads; one entry per CDR3 protein. The sample has 55,000 or so distinct CDR3 sequences; less than 25% are singletons. Source material: tumor-infiltrating Tregs sorted from the breast tumor. Receptors were obtained from a female donor with breast cancer.

CDR3 in amino acids: CSASFVGGPGETQYF. Written as DNA, the CDR3 is TGCAGTGCCAGCTTTGTGGGAGGGCCTGGGGAGACCCAGTACTTC. This chain links TRBV20-1 with TRBJ2-5, with 7 bases identical to TRBD2. J gave up 5 bases and V 6 bases, and 15 bases lay outside the gene matches. CDR1 DFQATT and CDR2 SNEGSKA come from the germline V gene (reference sequence). CDR3 length: 15 amino acids.

A remark on this clonotype: A clone one base away is much larger, so this may be a read error. The chain uses TRBV7-3 and TRBJ2-1; D is undetermined. Germline V gene sequence: CDR1 SGHTA, CDR2 FQGTGA. CDR3 length: 15 residues. In DNA, the CDR3 is TGTGCCAGCGGCTTTAGCCAAGGCCCCTACAATGAGCAGTTCTTC. Translation: CASGFSQGPYNEQFF. Full variable domain (rest looked up from reference TRBV7-3 and TRBJ2-1): GAGVSQTPSNKVTEKGKYVELRCDPISGHTALYWYRQSLGQGPEFLIYFQGTGAADDSGLPNDRFFAVRPEGSVSTLKIQRTERGDSAVYLCASGFSQGPYNEQFFGPGTRLTVL.

As concerns this clonotype: This clone may be a read error of a much larger clone one base away. This chain links TRBV7-2 with TRBJ2-1; D unclear. Germline V gene sequence: CDR1 SGHTA, CDR2 FQGNSA. The CDR3 covers 13 residues. CDR3 nucleotides: TGTGCCAGCAGCAACTATTACGTGGATGAGCAGTGCTTC. This gives the protein CASSNYYVDEQCF.

The genes are TRBV27 and TRBJ1-5, with TRBD1 identical over 8 bases. Losses at the gene ends were 6 bases for V and 5 bases for J; bases not matched to a gene: 21. The CDR3 spans 19 residues. The germline V gene has CDR1 MNHEY and CDR2 SMNVEV (reference sequence). DNA of the CDR3: TGTGCCAGCAGAGCCTCTAGGGTCGGTGGACAGGGTTCGGATCAGCCCCAGCATTTT. Amino acid sequence: CASRASRVGGQGSDQPQHF.

This clonotype was counted only a few times. The chain has TRBV9 and TRBJ2-7; D tentatively fits TRBD1 or TRBD2 (6 bases each). Germline CDR1 reads SGDLS; CDR2 reads YYNGEE. Trimming pared 4 bases from V and 4 bases from J, leaving 18 bases between. The CDR3 contains 15 residues. CDR3 protein: CASSPKPGGRYEQYF. The CDR3 region has the DNA TGTGCCAGCAGCCCAAAGCCCGGGGGCCGATACGAGCAGTACTTC.

As regards this clonotype: A much larger clonotype is one base distant, so this may be a read error. The V and J genes are TRBV7-2 and TRBJ1-1; TRBD1 is a possible D gene (6 bases). The CDR3 has 17 residues. CDR1 and CDR2 (germline): SGHTA, FQGNSA. CDR3 in amino acids: CASSLGNPGHPSTDAFF. The CDR3, as DNA: TGTGCCAGCAGCTTAGGGAACCCGGGACACCCATCCACTGACGCTTTCTTT.

The chain links TRBV20-1 to TRBJ2-3, with 8 bases matching TRBD1. Unmatched junction bases numbered 11, after V lost 3 bases and J lost 6 bases. The CDR3 is 15 amino acids. Germline CDR1 is DFQATT and CDR2 is SNEGSKA (reference sequence). The CDR3 DNA reads as TGCAGTGCTAGCCTACAGGGGGTGAGCTGGGATACGCAGTATTTT. As protein: CSASLQGVSWDTQYF.

This clonotype has ten or more counts. The chain links TRBV2 to TRBJ2-1; 8 bases agree with TRBD1. Germline V gene sequence: CDR1 SNHLY, CDR2 FYNNEI. This CDR3 is 15 amino acids long. After removal of 7 bases from V and 5 bases from J, the junction contained 10 bases not matched to a gene. CDR3 coding DNA: TGTGCCAGCACTAGAGGCAGGGGGCTCAACAATGAGCAGTTCTTC. This translates into CASTRGRGLNNEQFF.

V gene TRBV27 combines with J gene TRBJ1-1, with unresolved D. Germline-derived CDR1 and CDR2 are MNHEY and SMNVEV (reference sequence). V was trimmed by 3 bases and J by 5 bases, leaving 10 bases between them. The CDR3 length is 13 residues. The CDR3 loop reads CASSFRELTEAFF. The CDR3, as DNA: TGTGCCAGCAGTTTTCGGGAATTAACTGAAGCTTTCTTT.

This clonotype was detected only a few times. V usage is TRBV12-3 or TRBV12-4 and J usage is TRBJ2-5, with 7 bases fitting TRBD1. The J segment lost 5 bases and the V segment lost 4 bases, leaving 7 bases of the junction unmatched. This CDR3 comprises 14 residues. The CDR3 region has the DNA TGTGCCAGCAGTTCTCGGACAGGCGGGGAGACCCAGTACTTC. Translated: CASSSRTGGETQYF.

The chain combines TRBV18 with TRBJ1-5; 9 bases are shared with TRBD1. The V gene's germline CDR1 is KGHSH and CDR2 LQKENI. The CDR3 is 16 amino acids. The V and J ends lost 3 bases and 3 bases, in that order; junction bases with no gene match: 6. Here the CDR3 reads CASSPDRGKINQPQHF. CDR3 bases: TGTGCCAGCTCACCCGACAGGGGGAAGATCAATCAGCCCCAGCATTTT. The full variable domain, completed using reference TRBV18 and TRBJ1-5, is NAGVMQNPRHLVRRRGQEARLRCSPMKGHSHVYWYRQLPEEGLKFMVYLQKENIIDESGMPKERFSAEFPKEGPSILRIQQVVRGDSAAYFCASSPDRGKINQPQHFGDGTRLSIL.

Concerning this clonotype: A junction boundary mismatches the germline segment, possibly from a read error. The chain combines TRBV6-5 with TRBJ1-1; D is perhaps TRBD1 (6 bases). This CDR3 spans 13 amino acids. Germline CDR1 is MNHEY and CDR2 is SVGAGI. CDR3 loop: CAGSYRVNTEAFF. The CDR3 coding sequence is TGTGCCGGCAGTTACAGGGTGAACACTGAAGCTTTCTTT.

This clonotype has a count of ten or more. The chain employs TRBV4-1 and TRBJ2-1, with D tentatively TRBD2 (5 bases). CDR3 length: 14 amino acids. Germline V gene sequence: CDR1 MGHRA, CDR2 YSYEKL. Trimming took off 2 bases at V and 5 bases at J, with 10 bases between the two ends. CDR3 region: CASSQPLSDNEQFF. The CDR3 DNA sequence: TGCGCCAGCAGCCAACCGCTTAGCGACAATGAGCAGTTCTTC.

The V and J genes are TRBV7-2 and TRBJ2-1, with D perhaps TRBD2 (5 bases). The V gene lost 2 bases and the J gene lost 7 bases, with 18 bases spanning the gap. The CDR3 extends over 16 amino acids. Germline CDR1 and CDR2: SGHTA and FQGNSA. The CDR3 sequence: CASSLSYGSTPNEQFF. The CDR3 DNA is TGTGCCAGCAGCTTAAGCTATGGGAGTACCCCAAATGAGCAGTTCTTC.

This clonotype occurred a few times. The chain recombines TRBV7-3 with TRBJ2-3; D is uncertain. Looked up from germline, CDR1 is SGHTA and CDR2 is FQGTGA. The CDR3 extends over 14 amino acids. Trimming took 1 base from V and 4 from J, leaving 9 bases between them. CDR3 sequence reads: CASSLMGQADTQYF. CDR3 nucleotide sequence: TGTGCCAGCAGCTTAATGGGCCAGGCAGATACGCAGTATTTT.

The sample holds a few counts of this clonotype. This chain links TRBV7-2 with TRBJ2-3, with D uncertain. CDR3 length equals 14 residues. Germline CDR1 SGHTA, CDR2 FQGNSA. With 5 bases removed from V and 4 bases from J, the gap between germline ends came to 13 bases. The CDR3 sequence: CASSVRSKADTQYF. DNA for the CDR3: TGTGCCAGCAGCGTTCGTAGCAAAGCAGATACGCAGTATTTT.

This clonotype appeared many times. The CDR3 reads CASSLAPTGGYNEQFF. For the CDR3, the DNA is TGCGCCAGCAGCTTGGCCCCGACAGGGGGATACAATGAGCAGTTCTTC. This chain joins TRBV5-1 and TRBJ2-1; 9 bases are a match to TRBD1. CDR3 length: 16 residues. Germline assignment: CDR1 SGHRS and CDR2 YFSETQ. After removal of 0 bases from V and 4 bases from J, the junction contained 5 bases not matched to a gene.

On this clonotype itself: Here the CDR3 omits its conserved ending phenylalanine or tryptophan, so a read error is the likely source. This chain uses TRBV29-1 with TRBJ1-1; 7 nucleotides agree with TRBD1. The V gene's germline CDR1 is SQVTM and CDR2 ANQGSEA. There are 14 residues in the CDR3. V shed 1 base and J 5 bases; nucleotides not matched to a gene: 7. The CDR3 loop is CSVEGRQGKTEAFS. CDR3 bases: TGCAGCGTTGAAGGCCGACAGGGAAAAACTGAAGCTTTCTCT.

Comment on this clonotype: Being one base from a much bigger clone, this may be a read error. V gene TRBV7-9 combines with J gene TRBJ1-1; TRBD1 aligns across 7 bases. CDR1 and CDR2 from the germline V gene are SEHNR and FQNEAQ (reference sequence). V lost 4 bases to trimming and J lost 2 bases; unmatched junction nucleotides: 7. This CDR3 contains 15 residues. CDR3 nucleotides: TGTGCCAGCAGCTCGGCAGGGGGGCCTAACACTGAAGCTTTCTTT. It specifies CASSSAGGPNTEAFF.

The chain is built from TRBV20-1 and TRBJ1-5; TRBD1 is a possible D gene (5 bases). V lost 7 bases and J lost 4, with 17 bases in between. The germline V gene has CDR1 DFQATT and CDR2 SNEGSKA (reference sequence). The CDR3 sequence is 14 residues long. This chain's CDR3 is CSVSGRAANQPQHF. CDR3 nucleotides: TGCAGTGTGTCGGGGCGGGCCGCGAATCAGCCCCAGCATTTT.

This clonotype was observed many times. The chain is built from TRBV6-2 or TRBV6-3 and TRBJ1-1; maybe TRBD1 (5 bases). The V and J ends lost 7 bases and 0 bases respectively, with 15 bases between them. This CDR3 has 15 residues. Germline CDR1 reads MNHEY; CDR2 reads SVGEGT. The CDR3 nucleotides read TGTGCCAGCACCGCGATCGACAGCATGAACACTGAAGCTTTCTTT. Translation: CASTAIDSMNTEAFF.

Worth noting for this clonotype: Its ends do not fully match the called genes, so a read error is possible. The J gene is TRBJ1-3, the V gene TRBV6-6; D possibly corresponds to TRBD1 (5 bases). Germline assignment: CDR1 MNHNY and CDR2 SVGAGI (reference sequence). This CDR3 has 17 amino acids. The CDR3, as DNA: TGTGCCCGCAGTTCTACGGGGACCTCCGGTGGAGGAAACACCATATATTTT. Protein product: CARSSTGTSGGGNTIYF.

The chain is built from TRBV18 and TRBJ1-5; maybe TRBD1 (5 bases). V lost 2 bases, J lost 8 bases, and 16 bases lay in between. Germline V gene lookup returns CDR1 KGHSH and CDR2 LQKENI. The CDR3 loop spans 15 amino acids. The CDR3 region is CASSPLYGADEPQHF. The CDR3 region has the DNA TGTGCCAGCTCACCATTATATGGGGCGGATGAGCCCCAGCATTTT.

The gene calls are TRBV18 and TRBJ2-6; maybe TRBD1 (5 bases). V was clipped by 0 bases and J by 0 bases, with 15 bases between them. Germline V gene data show CDR1 as KGHSH and CDR2 as LQKENI. The CDR3 runs to 19 residues. In nucleotides, the CDR3 is TGTGCCAGCTCACCACCGCAGGGCAGCGTCTGCTCTGGGGCCAACGTCCTGACTTTC. It translates to CASSPPQGSVCSGANVLTF. The entire variable domain, with the rest obtained from reference TRBV18 and TRBJ2-6, is as follows: NAGVMQNPRHLVRRRGQEARLRCSPMKGHSHVYWYRQLPEEGLKFMVYLQKENIIDESGMPKERFSAEFPKEGPSILRIQQVVRGDSAAYFCASSPPQGSVCSGANVLTFGAGSRLTVL.

The CDR3 region is CASGLAGTGELFF. CDR3 DNA: TGTGCCAGCGGTCTAGCGGGGACCGGGGAGCTGTTTTTT. J is TRBJ2-2 and V is TRBV5-4, with 9 positions matching TRBD2. The germline V gene has CDR1 SGHNT and CDR2 YYREEE (reference sequence). Trimming took 7 bases from V and 5 from J; bases not matched to a gene: 3. The CDR3 consists of 13 residues.